Below are 7 T cell receptor beta chains sequenced from a single sample in a study of tumor-infiltrating lymphocytes in localized non-small cell lung cancer. TCRdb keeps only in-frame clones here, not all; method: immunoSEQ multiplex PCR. The data hold a few thousand clones, with around 81% observed a single time. Sample: lung tumor tissue. The receptors derive from a human donor with non-small cell lung cancer.

The chain combines TRBV7-2 with TRBJ1-2, with unresolved D. Germline CDR1 is SGHTA and CDR2 is FQGNSA. Trimming left V 1 base short and J 4 bases short, with 7 bases between. The CDR3 has 13 amino acids. The CDR3 is CASSLESFYGYTF. CDR3 coding DNA: TGTGCCAGCAGCTTAGAGAGCTTCTATGGCTACACCTTC.

This chain uses TRBV30 with TRBJ1-1; D is undetermined. The CDR3 extends over 14 amino acids. Germline values: CDR1 GTSNPN, CDR2 SVGIG (reference sequence). Trimming took 3 bases from V and 0 from J, leaving 11 bases between them. The CDR3 protein is CAWRPDGLNTEAFF. CDR3 sequence (DNA): TGTGCCTGGAGGCCGGACGGACTGAACACTGAAGCTTTCTTT.

This clone has just a few counts. The chain links TRBV7-9 to TRBJ2-5, with a tentative D call TRBD2 (5 bases). The germline gives CDR1 SEHNR, CDR2 FQNEAQ (reference sequence). This CDR3 is built from 12 residues. Deletions cut 5 bases from V and 2 bases from J, with 6 bases between. CDR3 in DNA: TGTGCCAGCAGCCGCGGGCAAGAGACCCAGTACTTC. Amino acids: CASSRGQETQYF.

This clone is a singleton in its sample. The V gene is TRBV4-2, the J gene TRBJ2-3, with 7 bases that match TRBD2. The CDR3 runs 16 residues. The junction had 7 bases not matched to a gene; V was cut back by 4 bases and J by 0 bases. The V gene's germline CDR1 is LGHNA and CDR2 YNFKEQ. The CDR3, as DNA: TGTGCCAGCAGCCTTTTGGGGGGGTCTAGCACAGATACGCAGTATTTT. This encodes CASSLLGGSSTDTQYF.

This CDR3 is CASSLDPGMETEAFF. The CDR3 nucleotides are TGCGCCAGCAGCTTGGATCCGGGGATGGAGACTGAAGCTTTCTTT. V is TRBV5-1 and J is TRBJ1-1; D is unclear. With 0 bases removed from V and 5 bases from J, the gap between germline ends came to 14 bases. CDR1 and CDR2 (germline): SGHRS, YFSETQ. The CDR3 has 15 amino acids. Filled out from reference TRBV5-1 and TRBJ1-1, the complete variable domain reads KAGVTQTPRYLIKTRGQQVTLSCSPISGHRSVSWYQQTPGQGLQFLFEYFSETQRNKGNFPGRFSGRQFSNSRSEMNVSTLELGDSALYLCASSLDPGMETEAFFGQGTRLTVV.

The chain employs TRBV7-9 and TRBJ2-7, with 7 bases lining up with TRBD1. CDR1 and CDR2 (germline): SEHNR, FQNEAQ (reference sequence). The ends lost 4 bases at V and 3 bases at J; junction bases unmatched: 3. This CDR3 region has 13 residues. In nucleotides, the CDR3 is TGTGCCAGCAGCTCGACAGGGTTCTACGAGCAGTACTTC. Translation gives CASSSTGFYEQYF.

CDR3 sequence: CASSPRAGGETQYF. Here the CDR3 DNA reads TGTGCCAGCAGCCCTCGAGCGGGGGGAGAGACCCAGTACTTC. This chain connects TRBV5-6 to TRBJ2-5; 9 nucleotides align to TRBD2. CDR3 length: 14 amino acids. Germline V lookup: CDR1 SGHDT, CDR2 YYEEEE. V lost 4 bases to trimming and J lost 4 bases; unmatched junction nucleotides: 5.